Below, 24 T cell receptor beta chains from the same sample are listed, as sequenced in a study of identical twins. TCRdb re-analysed the 5' RACE reads in MiXCR, keeping a single row per CDR3 protein. The sample carries 1.5 million or so distinct CDR3 sequences, around 29% recorded once. Sequencing was done on a sample of cord blood. The source is a newborn girl in good health.

The chain joins TRBV20-1 to TRBJ1-1; D gene unclear. The V and J ends lost 3 bases and 6 bases respectively, with 11 bases between them. Germline CDR1 reads DFQATT; CDR2 reads SNEGSKA (reference sequence). This CDR3 region has 12 residues. The CDR3 DNA sequence: TGCAGTGCTAGCGGGCGGAGGCCTGAAGCTTTCTTT. Its translation: CSASGRRPEAFF.

The chain uses TRBV19 and TRBJ1-5, with D tentatively TRBD1 (5 bases). The CDR3 runs 12 residues. Germline V gene data show CDR1 as LNHDA and CDR2 as SQIVND (reference sequence). V lost 10 bases and J 4 bases, leaving 11 bases between the germline ends. The CDR3 is CANQGENQPQHF. CDR3 coding DNA: TGTGCCAATCAAGGGGAGAATCAGCCCCAGCATTTT.

This chain links TRBV12-3 or TRBV12-4 with TRBJ1-4, with 11 positions matching TRBD1. V was clipped by 6 bases and J by 7 bases; unmatched bases: 4. The length of the CDR3 is 14 residues. CDR3 residues: CASRTGTGGEKLFF. CDR3 nucleotides: TGTGCCAGCAGGACCGGGACAGGGGGTGAAAAACTGTTTTTT.

This clonotype was observed a few times. V gene TRBV5-1 combines with J gene TRBJ2-5, with a tentative D call TRBD2 (6 bases). This CDR3 region has 15 residues. Germline CDR1 is SGHRS and CDR2 is YFSETQ. Trimming removed 0 bases at V and 4 bases at J, with 13 bases between. The CDR3: CASSLEGGLGETQYF. CDR3 DNA: TGCGCCAGCAGCTTGGAAGGAGGGCTCGGAGAGACCCAGTACTTC.

This clonotype occurred a few times. The rearrangement uses TRBV6-6 and TRBJ2-1; 8 positions agree with TRBD2. Losses at the gene ends were 2 bases for V and 1 base for J; bases not matched to a gene: 7. This CDR3 comprises 17 residues. Germline V lookup: CDR1 MNHNY, CDR2 SVGAGI (reference sequence). The CDR3 here is CASSYLPGTRSYNEQFF. The CDR3 coding sequence is TGTGCCAGCAGTTACCTACCCGGGACTAGGTCCTACAATGAGCAGTTCTTC.

This clonotype was seen ten or more times. The chain recombines TRBV10-3 with TRBJ2-1, with TRBD2 matching 13 bases. V trimming: 1 base; J trimming: 8 bases; junction bases outside the gene matches: 5. CDR3 length: 16 amino acids. Germline loops: CDR1 ENHRY, CDR2 SYGVKD. In DNA form, the CDR3 reads TGTGCCATCAGTGAGTGGACTAGCGGGAGCAGGCATGAGCAGTTCTTC. It yields the protein CAISEWTSGSRHEQFF.

This clonotype was observed a handful of times. The chain uses TRBV10-3 and TRBJ2-7, with 9 bases identical to TRBD2. Looked up from germline, CDR1 is ENHRY and CDR2 is SYGVKD. This CDR3 has 15 residues. After removal of 0 bases from V and 0 bases from J, the junction contained 0 bases not matched to a gene. CDR3 amino acids: CAISESTSGSYEQYF. The CDR3, as DNA: TGTGCCATCAGTGAGTCGACTAGCGGCTCCTACGAGCAGTACTTC.

This clonotype was counted only a few times. This chain uses TRBV20-1 with TRBJ2-3, with 10 positions matching TRBD2. Trimming cost V 4 bases and J 4 bases; bases outside gene matches: 5. The CDR3 is made up of 14 amino acids. Germline CDR1 reads DFQATT; CDR2 reads SNEGSKA (reference sequence). For the CDR3, the DNA is TGCAGTGCTAAGCGGGGGGGCCTCGCAGATACGCAGTATTTT. Translation: CSAKRGGLADTQYF.

This clonotype was counted many times. V gene TRBV11-2 combines with J gene TRBJ2-7; TRBD1 is a possible D gene (6 bases). CDR3 length: 16 amino acids. Germline assignment: CDR1 SGHAT and CDR2 FQNNGV. Trimming cost V 1 base and J 3 bases, with 16 bases left between them. The CDR3 sequence: CASSLGSRGYNYEQYF. CDR3 bases: TGTGCCAGCAGCTTAGGTTCCAGGGGTTACAACTACGAGCAGTACTTC.

This sequence joins TRBV12-3 or TRBV12-4 and TRBJ1-2; D unresolved. The CDR3 runs to 14 residues. V dropped 2 bases and J dropped 1 base, with 8 bases sitting between them. CDR3 amino acids: CASSLNILNYGYTF. The CDR3 nucleotides read TGTGCCAGCAGTTTAAACATCCTTAACTATGGCTACACCTTC.

The chain links TRBV12-3 or TRBV12-4 to TRBJ2-7, with 8 positions matching TRBD2. Near its end, the DNA agrees better with TRBJ2-5, so the J call may be wrong. The CDR3 sequence is 17 residues long. The CDR3: CASSPFGGAKIRETQYF. CDR3 nucleotides: TGTGCCAGCAGTCCCTTCGGGGGGGCCAAGATCCGAGAGACCCAGTACTTC.

This clonotype was picked up a small number of times. The rearrangement links TRBV10-3 to TRBJ2-4, with D possibly being TRBD2 (6 bases). The DNA end is a closer match to TRBJ2-7, so the J assignment may be wrong. The CDR3 runs to 14 residues. Per germline, CDR1 ENHRY and CDR2 SYGVKD. CDR3 loop: CAISETGTAYEQYF. CDR3 DNA: TGTGCCATCAGTGAGACCGGGACTGCCTACGAGCAGTACTTC.

This clonotype was counted between two and nine times. This sequence joins TRBV20-1 and TRBJ2-1, with 11 nucleotides matching TRBD2. Germline V gene lookup returns CDR1 DFQATT and CDR2 SNEGSKA (reference sequence). The CDR3 is 16 amino acids. V lost 2 bases, J lost 4 bases, and 7 bases stayed unmatched. As DNA, the CDR3 is TGCAGTGCTAGACCCCTAGCGGGGGGCACATACAATGAGCAGTTCTTC. It specifies CSARPLAGGTYNEQFF.

About this clonotype: Sequence at one end of the junction differs from germline and may be a read error. The chain uses TRBV5-1 and TRBJ2-3; TRBD2 matches at 11 bases. CDR3 length: 16 amino acids. The V gene's germline CDR1 is SGHRS and CDR2 YFSETQ. CDR3 residues: CAGRAGLADSTDTQYF. As DNA, the CDR3 is TGCGCCGGCAGGGCGGGACTAGCGGACAGCACAGATACGCAGTATTTT.

The chain carries TRBV6-6 and TRBJ1-2; 7 nucleotides line up with TRBD1. The germline CDR1 and CDR2 sequences are MNHNY and SVGAGI (reference sequence). This CDR3 has 15 residues. J gave up 2 bases and V 2 bases, and 5 bases lay outside the gene matches. CDR3 in amino acids: CASSYRDSVNYGYTF. In DNA form, the CDR3 reads TGTGCCAGCAGTTACCGGGACAGCGTGAACTATGGCTACACCTTC.

V gene TRBV5-1 combines with J gene TRBJ2-3; TRBD2 agrees at 9 bases. The CDR3 is 17 amino acids. Germline CDR1 is SGHRS and CDR2 is YFSETQ. The V segment lost 1 base and the J segment 2 bases; nucleotides outside the gene matches: 8. As DNA, the CDR3 is TGCGCCAGCAGCTTGCGGCTAGCGGGGCGCTCCACAGATACGCAGTATTTT. This translates into CASSLRLAGRSTDTQYF.

V is TRBV20-1 and J is TRBJ2-1, with TRBD2 matching 9 bases. From germline, CDR1 is DFQATT and CDR2 SNEGSKA (reference sequence). The V gene end was trimmed by 1 base and the J gene end by 0 bases; junction bases not matched to a gene: 7. This CDR3 is 17 amino acids long. The CDR3, as DNA: TGCAGTGCTAGAGGTCCAGCGGGGGGTCCCTCCTACAATGAGCAGTTCTTC. It codes for CSARGPAGGPSYNEQFF.

V usage is TRBV12-5 and J usage is TRBJ2-1, with a weak D call TRBD2 (5 bases). The germline V gene has CDR1 LGHNT and CDR2 FRNRAP. Trimming removed 2 bases from V and 2 bases from J, with 13 bases in between. There are 16 residues in the CDR3. In DNA, the CDR3 is TGTGCTAGTGGTTTGTCAGCGGACCATACCTACAATGAGCAGTTCTTC. Its protein product is CASGLSADHTYNEQFF.

The table lists this clonotype with a few counts. This CDR3 is CASSGRLWGFGYEQYF. The CDR3 bases are TGTGCCAGCAGTGGACGCCTTTGGGGGTTCGGGTACGAGCAGTACTTC. The chain carries TRBV2 and TRBJ2-7, with D perhaps given as TRBD1 or TRBD2 (5 bases each). The CDR3 has 16 residues. V lost 4 bases and J 4 bases, leaving 20 bases between the germline ends. Germline V gene sequence: CDR1 SNHLY, CDR2 FYNNEI.

The chain carries TRBV5-1 and TRBJ2-7, with unresolved D. V dropped 7 bases and J dropped 0 bases, with 11 bases sitting between them. The CDR3 loop spans 13 amino acids. Germline CDR1 and CDR2: SGHRS and YFSETQ. DNA of the CDR3: TGCGCCAGCGGAGAATTGAGCTCCTACGAGCAGTACTTC. Residues: CASGELSSYEQYF.

As regards this clonotype: A much more abundant neighbour one base away suggests this may be a read error. V and J are TRBV20-1 and TRBJ2-1; D not resolved. Germline V lookup: CDR1 DFQATT, CDR2 SNEGSKA (reference sequence). This CDR3 is 10 amino acids long. V lost 4 bases, J lost 5 bases, and 3 bases lay in between. The CDR3 is CSATHNEQFF. The CDR3, as DNA: TGCAGTGCTACCCACAATGAGCAGTTCTTC.

In this sample, this clonotype turned up a few times. The CDR3 loop reads CASRATGLSEKLFF. In DNA form, the CDR3 reads TGTGCCAGCAGGGCAACCGGACTGAGTGAAAAACTGTTTTTT. The chain has TRBV6-5 and TRBJ1-4; unclear D gene. The germline V and J ends were trimmed by 6 bases and 7 bases, with 15 bases remaining between them. Germline assignment: CDR1 MNHEY and CDR2 SVGAGI. This CDR3 is 14 amino acids long.

This clonotype was counted between two and nine times. V gene TRBV25-1 combines with J gene TRBJ2-5; the match to TRBD1 covers 10 bases. This CDR3 region has 15 residues. Trimming cost V 2 bases and J 5 bases; bases outside gene matches: 5. Germline V gene data show CDR1 as MGHDK and CDR2 as SYGVNS. The CDR3 DNA sequence: TGTGCCAGCAGTGAAGCCCGGACAGGGGGGGAGACCCAGTACTTC. Translated, it gives CASSEARTGGETQYF.

This clonotype has at least ten counts. This chain connects TRBV27 to TRBJ1-4; 8 bases are a match to TRBD1. The CDR3 runs 14 residues. J gave up 8 bases and V 6 bases, and 8 bases lay outside the gene matches. Germline CDR1 is MNHEY and CDR2 is SMNVEV (reference sequence). The CDR3 nucleotides read TGTGCCAGCAGCAACGACAGGGGCCAGGAAAAACTGTTTTTT. Translated, it gives CASSNDRGQEKLFF.